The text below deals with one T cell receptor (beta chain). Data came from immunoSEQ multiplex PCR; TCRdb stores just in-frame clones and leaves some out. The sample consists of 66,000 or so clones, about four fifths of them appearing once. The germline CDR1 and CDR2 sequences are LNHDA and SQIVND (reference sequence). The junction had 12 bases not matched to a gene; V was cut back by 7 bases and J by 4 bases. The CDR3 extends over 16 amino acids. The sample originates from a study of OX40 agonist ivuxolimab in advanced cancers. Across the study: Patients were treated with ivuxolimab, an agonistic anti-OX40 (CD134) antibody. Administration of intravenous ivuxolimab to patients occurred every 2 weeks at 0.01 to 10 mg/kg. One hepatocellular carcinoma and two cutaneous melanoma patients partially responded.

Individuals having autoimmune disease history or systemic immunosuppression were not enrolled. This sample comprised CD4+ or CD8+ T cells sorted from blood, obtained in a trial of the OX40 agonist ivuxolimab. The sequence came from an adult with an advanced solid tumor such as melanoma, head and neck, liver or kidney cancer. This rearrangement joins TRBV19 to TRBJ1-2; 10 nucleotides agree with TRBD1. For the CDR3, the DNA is TGTGCCAGTACCTCCCAGGGGGGACAGGGGACCTATGGCTACACCTTC. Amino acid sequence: CASTSQGGQGTYGYTF.